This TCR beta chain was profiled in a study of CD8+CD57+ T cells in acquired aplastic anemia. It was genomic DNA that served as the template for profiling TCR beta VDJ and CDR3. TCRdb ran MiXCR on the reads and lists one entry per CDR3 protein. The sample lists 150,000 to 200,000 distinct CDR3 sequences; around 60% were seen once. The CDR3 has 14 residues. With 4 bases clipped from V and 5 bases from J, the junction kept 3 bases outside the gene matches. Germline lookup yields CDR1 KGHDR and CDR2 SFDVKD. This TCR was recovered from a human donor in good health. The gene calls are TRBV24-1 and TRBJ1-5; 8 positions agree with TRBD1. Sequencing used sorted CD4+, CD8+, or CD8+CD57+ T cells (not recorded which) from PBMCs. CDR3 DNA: TGTGCCACCAGTGACCGGACAGGGTATCAGCCCCAGCATTTT. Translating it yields CATSDRTGYQPQHF.